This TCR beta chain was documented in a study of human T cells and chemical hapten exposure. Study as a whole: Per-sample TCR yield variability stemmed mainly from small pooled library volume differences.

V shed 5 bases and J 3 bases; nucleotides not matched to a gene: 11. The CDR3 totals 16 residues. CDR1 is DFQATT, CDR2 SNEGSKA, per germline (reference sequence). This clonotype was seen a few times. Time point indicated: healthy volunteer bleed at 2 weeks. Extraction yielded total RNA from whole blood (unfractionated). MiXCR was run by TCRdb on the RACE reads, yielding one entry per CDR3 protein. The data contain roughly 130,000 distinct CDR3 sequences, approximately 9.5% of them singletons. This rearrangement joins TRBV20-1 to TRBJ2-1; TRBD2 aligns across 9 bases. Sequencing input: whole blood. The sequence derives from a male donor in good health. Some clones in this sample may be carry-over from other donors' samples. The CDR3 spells CSAPGGRTSDYNEQFF. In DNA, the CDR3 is TGCAGTGCTCCTGGGGGGAGGACTAGCGACTACAATGAGCAGTTCTTC.